A single sample gave rise to the 19 T cell receptor beta chains below, sequenced in a study of T cell repertoires in cytomegalovirus infection. No antigens are known for them. MiXCR, applied by TCRdb to the reads, yields one record per CDR3 protein. The sample contains some 350,000 distinct CDR3 sequences, about 34% of which appear only once. Sequenced here: cultured PBMCs, sampled from culture after CMV antigen stimulation. Receptors were obtained from a human donor in good health (CMV status not recorded). Some clones in this sample may be carry-over from other donors' samples.

This clonotype was observed a few times. The chain has TRBV19 and TRBJ1-2; D perhaps matches TRBD1 (5 bases). Germline V lookup: CDR1 LNHDA, CDR2 SQIVND (reference sequence). Trimming shortened V by 11 bases and J by 5 bases, and 21 bases separated the two germline ends. CDR3 length equals 14 residues. The CDR3 bases are TGTGCCGCGTCCCCGGGGCATCCGACTTATGGCTACACCTTC. It is translated as CAASPGHPTYGYTF.

This clonotype was counted a few times. The chain couples TRBV7-9 to TRBJ2-3; D remains unclear. Germline-derived CDR1 and CDR2 are SEHNR and FQNEAQ (reference sequence). The CDR3 contains 14 residues. V was clipped by 1 base and J by 4 bases, with 9 bases between them. The chain's CDR3 is CASSLGSNPDTQYF. The CDR3 DNA is TGTGCCAGCAGCTTAGGAAGTAATCCAGATACGCAGTATTTT.

The rearrangement joins TRBV6-2 or TRBV6-3 to TRBJ2-3, with TRBD2 matching 13 bases. V lost 0 bases to trimming and J lost 5 bases; unmatched junction nucleotides: 5. The CDR3 is 17 residues long. Germline V gene data show CDR1 as MNHEY and CDR2 as SVGEGT. The CDR3 DNA follows: TGTGCCAGCAGTTACTCCGGGGGACTAGCGGGAAGAGATACGCAGTATTTT. Residues: CASSYSGGLAGRDTQYF.

The chain employs TRBV7-2 and TRBJ2-2; D perhaps matches TRBD1 (5 bases). V was pared by 11 bases and J by 3 bases, with 16 bases between. The germline V gene has CDR1 SGHTA and CDR2 FQGNSA. The CDR3 runs 14 residues. CDR3 nucleotides: TGTGCCCCTCCTTTCCAGGGTCACACCGGGGAGCTGTTTTTT. Translating it yields CAPPFQGHTGELFF.

This clonotype was seen only a few times. The gene calls are TRBV6-1 and TRBJ2-1; 7 bases fit TRBD1. J lost 7 bases, V lost 1 base, and 4 bases had no gene match. CDR3 length: 14 residues. The germline gives CDR1 MNHNS, CDR2 SASEGT. Here the CDR3 DNA reads TGTGCCAGCAGTGAAGAGGGGGCGTGGAATGAGCAGTTCTTC. Translating it yields CASSEEGAWNEQFF.

The chain carries TRBV7-9 and TRBJ2-1, with D maybe TRBD2 (6 bases). Trimming pared 5 bases from V and 6 bases from J, leaving 20 bases between. Germline CDR1 reads SEHNR; CDR2 reads FQNEAQ (reference sequence). The CDR3 is 16 amino acids. In DNA form, the CDR3 reads TGTGCCAGCAGCCTCCGCGCGGGAAGGGGCCGCAATGAGCAGTTCTTC. As protein: CASSLRAGRGRNEQFF.

The rearrangement uses TRBV7-9 and TRBJ1-3; D uncertain. In germline, CDR1 is SEHNR, CDR2 FQNEAQ (reference sequence). Trimming took off 7 bases at V and 0 bases at J, with 25 bases between the two ends. This CDR3 is 19 amino acids long. CDR3 residues: CASTSTRTHRPLSGNTIYF. The CDR3 coding sequence is TGTGCCAGCACCTCTACCAGAACCCATCGGCCCCTCTCTGGAAACACCATATATTTT.

CDR3 sequence (DNA): TGTGCCTGGAGTATAGCGGGAGGGAGCTCCTACGAGCAGTACTTC. This gives the protein CAWSIAGGSSYEQYF. This chain joins TRBV30 and TRBJ2-7; 11 bases match TRBD2. The CDR3 loop spans 15 amino acids. From germline, CDR1 is GTSNPN and CDR2 SVGIG (reference sequence). With V trimmed by 2 bases and J by 0 bases, 3 bases remained unmatched.

J is TRBJ2-1 and V is TRBV6-8, with 12 bases matching TRBD1. V shed 4 bases, J shed 9 bases, and the junction held 10 bases outside the gene matches. The CDR3 consists of 16 residues. Germline CDR1 is MNHGY and CDR2 is SAAAGT. CDR3 residues: CASSFLRGQGAGEQFF. CDR3 bases: TGTGCCAGCAGTTTCCTTAGGGGACAGGGGGCTGGTGAGCAGTTCTTC.

The chain recombines TRBV29-1 with TRBJ2-5; tentatively, D is TRBD2 (5 bases). Looked up from germline, CDR1 is SQVTM and CDR2 is ANQGSEA. This CDR3 has 13 residues. V lost 7 bases and J 5 bases, leaving 17 bases between the germline ends. The CDR3 DNA is TGCAGCGCTACTCTCCGGGGTTTGGAGACCCAGTACTTC. This translates into CSATLRGLETQYF.

The chain employs TRBV7-2 and TRBJ2-7; D is possibly TRBD2 (6 bases). Germline loops: CDR1 SGHTA, CDR2 FQGNSA. This CDR3 contains 14 residues. V lost 7 bases to trimming and J lost 2 bases, with 15 bases between them. CDR3 coding DNA: TGTGCCAGCACCTCAAATAGCGGACCCTACGAGCAGTACTTC. Protein product: CASTSNSGPYEQYF.

This chain uses TRBV29-1 with TRBJ2-7, with D perhaps TRBD1 (6 bases). The V and J ends lost 7 bases and 0 bases respectively, with 13 bases between them. The CDR3 spans 13 residues. Looked up from germline, CDR1 is SQVTM and CDR2 is ANQGSEA. The CDR3 loop reads CSAGQTSSYEQYF. CDR3 DNA: TGCAGCGCCGGACAGACTTCCTCCTACGAGCAGTACTTC.

The genes are TRBV5-1 and TRBJ2-3; D is perhaps TRBD2 (5 bases). This CDR3 is 16 amino acids long. Germline V gene lookup returns CDR1 SGHRS and CDR2 YFSETQ. Deletions cut 3 bases from V and 1 base from J, with 15 bases between. The DNA for the CDR3 is TGCGCCAGCAGCTCCGGAGGCGTGGGAGGCACAGATACGCAGTATTTT. Amino acids: CASSSGGVGGTDTQYF.

The V call is TRBV4-1, the J call TRBJ1-5; D ambiguous. V lost 1 base and J lost 6, with 10 bases in between. CDR1 and CDR2 from the germline V gene are MGHRA and YSYEKL. CDR3 length: 14 amino acids. CDR3 in amino acids: CASSQGDFSQPQHF. In DNA, the CDR3 is TGCGCCAGCAGCCAAGGTGACTTCAGTCAGCCCCAGCATTTT.

This clonotype has more than one count but fewer than ten. The rearrangement uses TRBV6-2 or TRBV6-3 and TRBJ1-2, with D perhaps matching TRBD1 (5 bases). Germline-derived CDR1 and CDR2 are MNHEY and SVGEGT. Trimming took 11 bases from V and 6 from J, leaving 19 bases between them. CDR3 size: 13 residues. CDR3 sequence: CAGAGGVGDGYTF. The CDR3 DNA sequence: TGTGCCGGGGCAGGAGGGGTCGGCGATGGCTACACCTTC.

This clonotype turned up a few times. The V and J genes are TRBV6-2 or TRBV6-3 and TRBJ2-7; no clear D. The CDR3 consists of 13 residues. Germline values: CDR1 MNHEY, CDR2 SVGEGT. Trimming took off 6 bases at V and 0 bases at J, with 9 bases between the two ends. CDR3 sequence (DNA): TGTGCCAGCAGGCCTAACTACTCCTACGAGCAGTACTTC. Protein product: CASRPNYSYEQYF.

The J gene is TRBJ1-1, the V gene TRBV6-8; no reliable D call. Germline values: CDR1 MNHGY, CDR2 SAAAGT. The V end was cut by 6 bases, the J end by 10 bases, with 9 bases between. The CDR3 has 10 amino acids. CDR3 DNA: TGTGCCAGCAGCCACTCGCGAGCTTTCTTT. Translating gives CASSHSRAFF.

CDR3 in DNA: TGTGCCAGCAGCTCCCGGGCCTCACTCCCCTACGAGCAGTACGTC. Translation: CASSSRASLPYEQYV. This chain joins TRBV5-5 and TRBJ2-7; no definite D call. CDR1 SGHKS and CDR2 YYEKEE come from the germline V gene (reference sequence). CDR3 length: 15 residues. V was cut by 3 bases and J by 2 bases, with 15 bases left in between.

This clonotype occurred many times. The chain links TRBV7-2 to TRBJ2-3, with 8 nucleotides matching TRBD2. The V segment lost 5 bases and the J segment 6 bases; nucleotides outside the gene matches: 10. Germline V gives CDR1 SGHTA, CDR2 FQGNSA. This CDR3 comprises 15 residues. This CDR3 is CASSPQVSGSDTQYF. The CDR3 region has the DNA TGTGCCAGCAGCCCCCAGGTCAGCGGGAGTGATACGCAGTATTTT.